Below, 5 T cell receptor beta chains from the same sample are listed, as sequenced in a study of cytomegalovirus exposure and HLA in healthy donors. Data came from immunoSEQ multiplex PCR; TCRdb stores just in-frame clones and leaves some out. The sample holds about 73,000 clones, over 90% seen once. The sequenced sample was PBMCs. The source of these receptors is a woman aged 18-30 years in good health and CMV-seropositive.

The CDR3 spells CASSASIAKNIQYF. The CDR3 DNA reads as TGTGCCAGCAGTGCTTCTATAGCCAAAAACATTCAGTACTTC. V and J are TRBV6-1 and TRBJ2-4; D gene unclear. Trimming removed 4 bases from V and 0 bases from J, with 7 bases in between. This CDR3 contains 14 residues. Germline CDR1 MNHNS, CDR2 SASEGT.

V is TRBV27 and J is TRBJ2-5; D possibly corresponds to TRBD1 (5 bases). Per the germline V gene, CDR1 is MNHEY and CDR2 is SMNVEV (reference sequence). The CDR3 consists of 13 residues. Trimming stripped 4 bases from V and 0 bases from J, with 6 bases between. The CDR3 spells CASSSGYQETQYF. DNA for the CDR3: TGTGCCAGCAGTTCAGGGTACCAAGAGACCCAGTACTTC.

The genes are TRBV18 and TRBJ2-7; 8 bases fit TRBD1. Germline assignment: CDR1 KGHSH and CDR2 LQKENI. J lost 3 bases, V lost 6 bases, and 10 bases had no gene match. The CDR3 spans 15 residues. The CDR3 DNA follows: TGTGCCAGCTCGACTGACAGGGGCAGCTTCTACGAGCAGTACTTC. This sequence encodes CASSTDRGSFYEQYF.

The sample holds one count of this clone. V is TRBV30 and J is TRBJ2-3; 8 bases agree with TRBD1. The CDR3 has 13 amino acids. V trimming: 5 bases; J trimming: 5 bases; junction bases outside the gene matches: 6. The germline gives CDR1 GTSNPN, CDR2 SVGIG (reference sequence). The CDR3 region has the DNA TGTGCCTGGTCAGGGGGCGGCCAAGATACGCAGTATTTT. Amino acids: CAWSGGGQDTQYF.

This clone has a single count. The genes are TRBV28 and TRBJ1-2; TRBD1 aligns across 8 bases. V was pared by 3 bases and J by 4 bases, with 4 bases of the junction left unmatched. This CDR3 has 14 residues. Germline V CDR1 and CDR2: MDHEN, SYDVKM. The CDR3 loop reads CASSLSGQGYGYTF. The DNA for the CDR3 is TGTGCCAGCAGTTTGAGCGGACAGGGCTATGGCTACACCTTC.